The TCR beta chain described here comes from a study of T cells after posttransplantation cyclophosphamide. Overall study results and limits: Donor CD8+ memory clones often dominated recipient blood repertoires at later times. TRB overlap between skin or GI tissue T cells and blood was limited.

V trimming: 4 bases; J trimming: 4 bases; junction bases outside the gene matches: 15. Germline CDR1 reads SQVTM; CDR2 reads ANQGSEA. The CDR3 runs to 16 residues. Notes on this clone: Antigen: not known.

The table came from immunoSEQ multiplex PCR; TCRdb's copy has only in-frame clones and leaves some out. The sample has 20,000 to 25,000 clones; 86% are singletons. The sequenced material came from PBMCs. The source is a woman aged 55-70 years with a blood cancer, CMV-positive, and with a related stem cell donor. The rearrangement uses TRBV29-1 and TRBJ1-2; 7 nucleotides agree with TRBD1. The CDR3 loop reads CSVVEWEKGASYGYTF. The CDR3 DNA is TGCAGCGTTGTTGAGTGGGAGAAGGGGGCATCCTATGGCTACACCTTC.